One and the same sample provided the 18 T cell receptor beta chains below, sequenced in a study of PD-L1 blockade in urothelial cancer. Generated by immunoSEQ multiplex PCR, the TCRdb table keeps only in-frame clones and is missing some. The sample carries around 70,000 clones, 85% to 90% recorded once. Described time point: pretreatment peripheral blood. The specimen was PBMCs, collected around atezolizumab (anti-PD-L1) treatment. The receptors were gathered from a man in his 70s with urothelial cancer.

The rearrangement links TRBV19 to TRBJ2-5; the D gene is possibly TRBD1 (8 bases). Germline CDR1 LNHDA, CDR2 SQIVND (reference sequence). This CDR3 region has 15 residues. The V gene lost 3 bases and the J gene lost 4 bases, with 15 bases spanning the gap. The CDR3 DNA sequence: TGTGCCAGTAGTATCTCAGGGGGCGGGGGAGAGACCCAGTACTTC. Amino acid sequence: CASSISGGGGETQYF.

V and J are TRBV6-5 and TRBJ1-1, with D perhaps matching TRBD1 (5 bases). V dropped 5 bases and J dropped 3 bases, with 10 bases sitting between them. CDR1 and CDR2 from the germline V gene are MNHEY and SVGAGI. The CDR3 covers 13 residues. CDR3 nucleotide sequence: TGTGCCAGCAGTACGCAGGGTTACACTGAAGCTTTCTTT. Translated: CASSTQGYTEAFF.

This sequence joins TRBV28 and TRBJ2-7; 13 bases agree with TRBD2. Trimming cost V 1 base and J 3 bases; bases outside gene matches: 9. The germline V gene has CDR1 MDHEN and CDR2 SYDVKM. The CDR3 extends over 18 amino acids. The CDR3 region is CASSLSPGLAGRGYEQYF. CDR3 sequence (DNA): TGTGCCAGCAGTTTATCCCCGGGACTAGCGGGGAGAGGCTACGAGCAGTACTTC.

The CDR3 nucleotides are TGTGCCAGCAGCTCCTCTCTTGGTTTTAAGACAGGGGGAAACACCATATATTTT. Translation: CASSSSLGFKTGGNTIYF. This sequence joins TRBV7-6 and TRBJ1-3, with 7 positions matching TRBD1. The CDR3 extends over 18 amino acids. Germline trimming cut 4 bases from V and 4 bases from J; bases unmatched to any gene: 16. Germline CDR1 reads SGHVS; CDR2 reads FNYEAQ.

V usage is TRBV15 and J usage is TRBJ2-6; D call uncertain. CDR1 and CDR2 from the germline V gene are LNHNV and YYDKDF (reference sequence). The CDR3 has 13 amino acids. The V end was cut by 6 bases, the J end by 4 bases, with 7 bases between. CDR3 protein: CATSPVGANVLTF. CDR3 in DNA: TGTGCCACCAGTCCGGTCGGGGCCAACGTCCTGACTTTC.

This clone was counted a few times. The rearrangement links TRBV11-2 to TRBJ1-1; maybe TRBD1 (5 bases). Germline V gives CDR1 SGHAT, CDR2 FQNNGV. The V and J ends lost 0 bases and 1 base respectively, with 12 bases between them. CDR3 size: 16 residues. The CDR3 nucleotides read TGTGCCAGCAGCTTAGAGTGGAGACAGCGGAACACTGAAGCTTTCTTT. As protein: CASSLEWRQRNTEAFF.

The CDR3 DNA follows: TGTGCCAGCAGCTTAGAGGCTAGCGGGAGCTACGAGCAGTACTTC. Encoded protein: CASSLEASGSYEQYF. The rearrangement links TRBV7-6 to TRBJ2-7, with TRBD2 matching 10 bases. The CDR3 runs to 15 residues. The germline V gene has CDR1 SGHVS and CDR2 FNYEAQ. Germline trimming cut 1 base from V and 3 bases from J; bases unmatched to any gene: 3.

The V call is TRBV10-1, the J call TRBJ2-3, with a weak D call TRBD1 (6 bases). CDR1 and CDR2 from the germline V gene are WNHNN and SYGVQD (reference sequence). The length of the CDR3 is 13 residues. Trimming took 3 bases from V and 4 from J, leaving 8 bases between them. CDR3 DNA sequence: TGCGCCAGCAGTGAAGCAGGGGCAGATACGCAGTATTTT. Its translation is CASSEAGADTQYF.

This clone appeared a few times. The CDR3 coding sequence is TGCAGCGTTGAACGAGGGATGCGGGGCACTGAAGCTTTCTTT. Protein: CSVERGMRGTEAFF. The chain is built from TRBV29-1 and TRBJ1-1; no firm D call. CDR3 length: 14 amino acids. Trimming stripped 2 bases from V and 4 bases from J, with 14 bases between. Germline assignment: CDR1 SQVTM and CDR2 ANQGSEA.

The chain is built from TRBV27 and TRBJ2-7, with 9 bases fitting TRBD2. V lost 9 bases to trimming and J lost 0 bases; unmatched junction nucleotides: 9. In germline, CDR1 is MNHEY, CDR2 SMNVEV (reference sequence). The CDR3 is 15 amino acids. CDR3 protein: CASRESGGSSYEQYF. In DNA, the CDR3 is TGTGCCAGTCGAGAGAGCGGGGGGTCCTCCTACGAGCAGTACTTC.

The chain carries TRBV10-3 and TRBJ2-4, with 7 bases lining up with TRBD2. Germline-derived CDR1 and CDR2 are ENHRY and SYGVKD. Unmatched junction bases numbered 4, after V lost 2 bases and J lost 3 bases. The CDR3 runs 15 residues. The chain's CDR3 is CAISEAGVDKNIQYF. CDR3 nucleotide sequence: TGTGCCATCAGTGAGGCGGGGGTAGACAAAAACATTCAGTACTTC.

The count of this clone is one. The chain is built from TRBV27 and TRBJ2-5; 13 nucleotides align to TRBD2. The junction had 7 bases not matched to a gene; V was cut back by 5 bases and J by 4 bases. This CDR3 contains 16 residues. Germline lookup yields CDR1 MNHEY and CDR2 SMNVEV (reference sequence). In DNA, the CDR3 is TGTGCCAGCAGTCCAATGGGACTAGCGGGAATAGAGACCCAGTACTTC. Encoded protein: CASSPMGLAGIETQYF.

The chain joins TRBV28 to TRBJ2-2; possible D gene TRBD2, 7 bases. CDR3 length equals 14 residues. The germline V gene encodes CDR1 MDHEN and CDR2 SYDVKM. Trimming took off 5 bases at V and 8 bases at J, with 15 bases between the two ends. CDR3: CASSRGGAAGELFF. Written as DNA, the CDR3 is TGTGCCAGCAGTCGTGGGGGGGCGGCAGGGGAGCTGTTTTTT.

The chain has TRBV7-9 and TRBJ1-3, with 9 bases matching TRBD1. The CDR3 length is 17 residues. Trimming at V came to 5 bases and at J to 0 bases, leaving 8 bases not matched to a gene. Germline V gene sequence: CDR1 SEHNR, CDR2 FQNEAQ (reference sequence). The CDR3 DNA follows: TGTGCCAGCAGCCCAAGACAGGGGGATTCCTCTGGAAACACCATATATTTT. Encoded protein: CASSPRQGDSSGNTIYF. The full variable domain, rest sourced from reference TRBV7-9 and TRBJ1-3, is DTGVSQNPRHKITKRGQNVTFRCDPISEHNRLYWYRQTLGQGPEFLTYFQNEAQLEKSRLLSDRFSAERPKGSFSTLEIQRTEQGDSAMYLCASSPRQGDSSGNTIYFGEGSWLTVV.

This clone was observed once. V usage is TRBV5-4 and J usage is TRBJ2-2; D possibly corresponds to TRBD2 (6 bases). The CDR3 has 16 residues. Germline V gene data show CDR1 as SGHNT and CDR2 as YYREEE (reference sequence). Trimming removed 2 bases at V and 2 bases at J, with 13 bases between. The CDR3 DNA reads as TGTGCCAGCAGCTTCGGGGGAACCCTTAACACCGGGGAGCTGTTTTTT. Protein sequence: CASSFGGTLNTGELFF.

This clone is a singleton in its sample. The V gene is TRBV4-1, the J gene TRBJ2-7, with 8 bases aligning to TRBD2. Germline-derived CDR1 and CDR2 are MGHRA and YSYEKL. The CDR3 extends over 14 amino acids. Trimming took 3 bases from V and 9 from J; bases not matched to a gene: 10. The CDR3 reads CASSQVGLVPRQYF. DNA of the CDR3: TGCGCCAGCAGCCAGGTGGGACTAGTCCCCCGGCAGTACTTC.

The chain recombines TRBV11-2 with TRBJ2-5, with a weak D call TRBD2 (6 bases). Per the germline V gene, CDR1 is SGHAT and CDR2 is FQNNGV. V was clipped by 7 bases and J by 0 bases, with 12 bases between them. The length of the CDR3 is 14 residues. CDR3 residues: CASNGGANQETQYF. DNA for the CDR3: TGTGCCAGCAATGGCGGGGCTAACCAAGAGACCCAGTACTTC.

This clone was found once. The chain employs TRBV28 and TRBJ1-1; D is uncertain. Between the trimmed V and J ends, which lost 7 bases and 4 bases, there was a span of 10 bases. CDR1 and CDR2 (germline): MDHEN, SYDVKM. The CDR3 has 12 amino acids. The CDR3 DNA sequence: TGTGCCAGCATGGCACGAATCACTGAAGCTTTCTTT. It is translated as CASMARITEAFF.